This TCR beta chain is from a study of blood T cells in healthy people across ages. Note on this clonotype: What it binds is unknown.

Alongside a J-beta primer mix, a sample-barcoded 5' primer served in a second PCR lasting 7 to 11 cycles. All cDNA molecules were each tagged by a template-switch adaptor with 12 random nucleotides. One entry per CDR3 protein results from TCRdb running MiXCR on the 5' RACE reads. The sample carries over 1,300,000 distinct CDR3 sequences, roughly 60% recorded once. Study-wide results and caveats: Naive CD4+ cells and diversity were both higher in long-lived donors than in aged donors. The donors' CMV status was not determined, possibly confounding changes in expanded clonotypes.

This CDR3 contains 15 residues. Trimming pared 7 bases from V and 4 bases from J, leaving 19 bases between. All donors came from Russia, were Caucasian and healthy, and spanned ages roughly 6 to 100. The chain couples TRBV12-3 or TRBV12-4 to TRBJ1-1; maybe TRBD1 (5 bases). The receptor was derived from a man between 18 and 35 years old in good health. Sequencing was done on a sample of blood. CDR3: CASTITGGLGTEAFF. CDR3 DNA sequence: TGTGCCAGCACCATTACAGGAGGCTTGGGCACTGAAGCTTTCTTT.